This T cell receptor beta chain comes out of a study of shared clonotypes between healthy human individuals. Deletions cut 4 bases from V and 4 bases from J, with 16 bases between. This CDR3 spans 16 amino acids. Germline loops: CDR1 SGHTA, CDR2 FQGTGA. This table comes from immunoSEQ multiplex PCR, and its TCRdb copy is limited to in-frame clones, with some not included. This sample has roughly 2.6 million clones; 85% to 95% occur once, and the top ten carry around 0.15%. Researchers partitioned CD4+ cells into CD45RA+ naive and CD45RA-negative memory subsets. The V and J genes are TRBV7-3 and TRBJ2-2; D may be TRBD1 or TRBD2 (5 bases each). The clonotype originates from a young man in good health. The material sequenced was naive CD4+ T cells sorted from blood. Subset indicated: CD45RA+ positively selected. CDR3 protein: CASSSNGGILTGELFF. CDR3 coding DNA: TGTGCCAGCAGCTCAAATGGGGGTATACTCACCGGGGAGCTGTTTTTT. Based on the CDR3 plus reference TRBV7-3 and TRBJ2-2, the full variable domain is GAGVSQTPSNKVTEKGKYVELRCDPISGHTALYWYRQSLGQGPEFLIYFQGTGAADDSGLPNDRFFAVRPEGSVSTLKIQRTERGDSAVYLCASSSNGGILTGELFFGEGSRLTVL.